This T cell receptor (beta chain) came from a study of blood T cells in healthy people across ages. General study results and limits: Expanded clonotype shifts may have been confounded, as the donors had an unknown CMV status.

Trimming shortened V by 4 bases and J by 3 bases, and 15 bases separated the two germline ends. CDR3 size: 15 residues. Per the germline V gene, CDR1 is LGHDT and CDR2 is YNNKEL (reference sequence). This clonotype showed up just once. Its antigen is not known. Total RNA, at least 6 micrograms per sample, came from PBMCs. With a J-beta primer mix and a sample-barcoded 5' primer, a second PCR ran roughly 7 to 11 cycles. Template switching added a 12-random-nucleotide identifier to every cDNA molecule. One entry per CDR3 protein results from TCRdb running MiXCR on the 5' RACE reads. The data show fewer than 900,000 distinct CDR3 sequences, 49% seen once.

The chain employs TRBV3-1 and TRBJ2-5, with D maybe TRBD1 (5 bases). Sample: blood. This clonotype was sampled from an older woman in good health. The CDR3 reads CASSPTWQGKETQYF. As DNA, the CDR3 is TGTGCCAGCAGCCCCACTTGGCAGGGTAAAGAGACCCAGTACTTC.